What follows describes a single T cell receptor (beta chain). The antigen remains unidentified. The cohort excluded patients with autoimmune disease history or systemic immunosuppression. TCRdb's copy holds only in-frame clones and misses some; the assay was immunoSEQ multiplex PCR. Here the sample spans 65,000 to 95,000 clones, around 90% being singletons. These data are taken from a study of OX40 agonist ivuxolimab in advanced cancers. Whole-study context: Dosing consisted of intravenous ivuxolimab at 0.01 to 10 mg/kg every 2 weeks.

Germline CDR1 and CDR2: SGDLS and YYNGEE. The CDR3 length is 14 residues. Trimming shortened V by 4 bases and J by 1 base, and 10 bases separated the two germline ends. Points from the study as a whole: Doses of 0.1 to 3.0 mg/kg were accompanied by clonal expansion of CD4+ and CD8+ blood T cells by week 6. The study did not work out the antigen specificity of the expanded peripheral T cells.

This clonotype was obtained from an adult with an advanced solid tumor such as melanoma, head and neck, liver or kidney cancer. Sequences were derived from CD4+ or CD8+ T cells sorted from blood, sampled in a trial of the OX40 agonist ivuxolimab. This chain links TRBV9 with TRBJ2-3; possibly TRBD2 for D (6 bases). The CDR3 DNA reads TGTGCCAGCAGCCTGACTAGGGGCACAGATACGCAGTATTTT. Its protein product is CASSLTRGTDTQYF.